This T cell receptor (beta chain) is drawn from a study of regulatory T cells in long-lasting Graves disease. Study-wide context: Persistent Graves' disease required over 5 years of antithyroid drugs and positive TSH receptor antibodies. Study outcomes and limitations: Investigators studied peripheral blood only, not thyroid tissue.

As for time point: persistent/refractory GD, antithyroid drugs over 5 years with positive TRAb. After RNA was extracted from PBMCs, the TCR library was made from it. Graves' disease diagnosis followed American Thyroid Association guidelines. In building TCR beta libraries, iRepertoire HTBI primers were used together with Arm-PCR of CDR3 regions. In the original processing: Overall, samples carried 62 TRBV and over 12 TRBJ segments. TCRdb reanalysed the multiplex PCR reads using MiXCR and keeps one entry per CDR3 protein. The V and J calls follow TCRdb's processing rather than the paper's. The sample shows around 400,000 distinct CDR3 sequences, about 20% of them seen only once. A few counts support this clonotype. The antigen is not known. Per the germline V gene, CDR1 is MNHEY and CDR2 is SMNVEV (reference sequence). V was pared by 6 bases and J by 7 bases, with 6 bases of the junction left unmatched. The CDR3 has 13 residues.

Sequencing was performed on peripheral blood mononuclear cells (PBMCs), taken when the disease was refractory, from a patient treated with antithyroid drugs. The receptor's source is a female donor with Graves disease. The chain links TRBV27 to TRBJ2-5; 9 positions match TRBD1. The CDR3 bases are TGTGCCAGCAGAACGACAGGGGGGGCGACCCAGTACTTC. It specifies CASRTTGGATQYF.